These 13 T cell receptor beta chains share one sample of origin, sequenced in a study of spatial heterogeneity in lung cancer. Using its own MiXCR run on the 5' RACE reads, TCRdb lists one record per CDR3 protein. The sample consists of roughly 49,000 distinct CDR3 sequences, roughly 7% of them appearing once. Specified time point: sample taken at primary tumor resection. Whole RNA came from tumor, nontumor lung or frozen PBMC and was sequenced without being sorted. The sequences come from PBMCs, collected at surgery. These receptor sequences come from a female donor with early-stage non-small cell lung cancer.

V usage is TRBV23-1 and J usage is TRBJ2-3, with TRBD2 identical over 8 bases. Being an ORF, TRBV23-1 has a function that is uncertain. V shed 6 bases, J shed 0 bases, and the junction held 2 bases outside the gene matches. The CDR3 loop spans 14 amino acids. CDR3 in DNA: TGCGCCAGCAGAATAGCGGGGAGCACAGATACGCAGTATTTT. Amino acids: CASRIAGSTDTQYF.

This clonotype appeared many times. The chain links TRBV11-2 to TRBJ2-7; tentatively, D is TRBD1 (6 bases). CDR1 and CDR2 from the germline V gene are SGHAT and FQNNGV. This CDR3 is 14 amino acids long. Trimming left V 3 bases short and J 0 bases short, with 9 bases between. The CDR3 is CASSLGDTSYEQYF. CDR3 bases: TGTGCCAGCAGCTTGGGGGACACCTCCTACGAGCAGTACTTC.

About this clonotype itself: This sequence may be a read error, since a much larger clone differs from it by one base. This sequence joins TRBV5-5 and TRBJ2-7; 11 positions match TRBD2. CDR1 is SGHKS, CDR2 YYEKEE, per germline (reference sequence). This CDR3 is 16 amino acids long. V shed 1 base and J 6 bases; nucleotides not matched to a gene: 9. In DNA, the CDR3 is TGTGCCAGCAGCTTGACAGGGACTAGCGGTTCTTGCGAGCAGTACTTC. Its protein product is CASSLTGTSGSCEQYF.

This clonotype was observed many times. The chain carries TRBV18 and TRBJ1-1; D is undetermined. CDR3 length: 13 amino acids. Germline assignment: CDR1 KGHSH and CDR2 LQKENI. Trimming stripped 6 bases from V and 1 base from J, with 9 bases between. CDR3 in amino acids: CASSPSSNTEAFF. In nucleotides, the CDR3 is TGTGCCAGCTCGCCGTCCTCGAACACTGAAGCTTTCTTT. Based on the CDR3 plus reference TRBV18 and TRBJ1-1, the full variable domain is NAGVMQNPRHLVRRRGQEARLRCSPMKGHSHVYWYRQLPEEGLKFMVYLQKENIIDESGMPKERFSAEFPKEGPSILRIQQVVRGDSAAYFCASSPSSNTEAFFGQGTRLTVV.

This clonotype has just a few counts. The J gene is TRBJ2-7, the V gene TRBV4-1; TRBD1 matches at 7 bases. CDR3 length: 18 residues. The V gene's germline CDR1 is MGHRA and CDR2 YSYEKL. Trimming at V came to 1 base and at J to 3 bases, leaving 15 bases not matched to a gene. The CDR3 spells CASSQVAPTGVGDYEQYF. The CDR3 DNA reads as TGCGCCAGCAGCCAAGTCGCTCCTACAGGGGTTGGAGACTACGAGCAGTACTTC.

Ten or more counts support this clonotype. The genes are TRBV2 and TRBJ2-3, with 9 positions matching TRBD2. J gave up 4 bases and V 8 bases, and 10 bases lay outside the gene matches. The CDR3 has 15 amino acids. Germline assignment: CDR1 SNHLY and CDR2 FYNNEI. The CDR3 DNA reads as TGTGCCAGCCACTGGCGGGGGGGCTTCTCAGATACGCAGTATTTT. This translates into CASHWRGGFSDTQYF. Full variable domain (missing parts from reference TRBV2 and TRBJ2-3): EPEVTQTPSHQVTQMGQEVILRCVPISNHLYFYWYRQILGQKVEFLVSFYNNEISEKSEIFDDQFSVERPDGSNFTLKIRSTKLEDSAMYFCASHWRGGFSDTQYFGPGTRLTVL.

This chain joins TRBV6-5 and TRBJ1-2; D gene ambiguous. The CDR3 runs to 14 residues. Trimming pared 6 bases from V and 2 bases from J, leaving 13 bases between. The germline V gene encodes CDR1 MNHEY and CDR2 SVGAGI. CDR3 region: CASSSIGPNYGYTF. Written as DNA, the CDR3 is TGTGCCAGCAGCTCGATAGGGCCCAACTATGGCTACACCTTC.

This clonotype has at least ten counts. This chain joins TRBV5-6 and TRBJ2-7, with TRBD1 identical over 8 bases. This CDR3 is built from 13 residues. Germline V gives CDR1 SGHDT, CDR2 YYEEEE. After removal of 4 bases from V and 2 bases from J, the junction contained 2 bases not matched to a gene. The CDR3 sequence is CASSATGAYEQYF. Written as DNA, the CDR3 is TGTGCCAGCAGCGCGACAGGGGCCTACGAGCAGTACTTC.

On this clonotype: A much larger clone is a single base away; this may be a read error. This chain connects TRBV5-8 to TRBJ1-6; the D gene is possibly TRBD1 (5 bases). Between the trimmed V and J ends, which lost 0 bases and 17 bases, there was a span of 18 bases. CDR3 size: 14 residues. Germline V gene lookup returns CDR1 SGHTS and CDR2 YDEGEE. The CDR3 sequence is CASSLEGRGFPFHF. The CDR3 nucleotides read TGTGCCAGCAGCTTGGAGGGTCGGGGGTTCCCCTTCCACTTT.

This clonotype was detected many times. The chain recombines TRBV2 with TRBJ2-7, with D unresolved. Germline CDR1 reads SNHLY; CDR2 reads FYNNEI. The CDR3 is 11 amino acids. Deletions cut 5 bases from V and 1 base from J, with 3 bases between. The DNA of the CDR3 is TGTGCCAGCAGTCGATCCTACGAGCAGTACTTC. As protein: CASSRSYEQYF. Full variable domain (missing parts from reference TRBV2 and TRBJ2-7): EPEVTQTPSHQVTQMGQEVILRCVPISNHLYFYWYRQILGQKVEFLVSFYNNEISEKSEIFDDQFSVERPDGSNFTLKIRSTKLEDSAMYFCASSRSYEQYFGPGTRLTVT.

This clonotype was seen at least ten times. V usage is TRBV28 and J usage is TRBJ1-1; D may be TRBD1 (5 bases). The CDR3 extends over 12 amino acids. CDR1 and CDR2 (germline): MDHEN, SYDVKM. Trimming left V 8 bases short and J 1 base short, with 8 bases between. CDR3 DNA: TGTGCCAGCCGAGGGGCGAACACTGAAGCTTTCTTT. Protein product: CASRGANTEAFF.

This clonotype was counted many times. The rearrangement links TRBV20-1 to TRBJ1-3; no clear D. CDR1 and CDR2 from the germline V gene are DFQATT and SNEGSKA (reference sequence). The CDR3 extends over 12 amino acids. V was cut by 6 bases and J by 4 bases, with 10 bases left in between. The CDR3 spells CSAHGRGNTIYF. CDR3 bases: TGCAGTGCCCACGGCCGCGGAAACACCATATATTTT.

This clonotype was observed a few times. V is TRBV2 and J is TRBJ2-2; D is perhaps TRBD1 or TRBD2 (5 bases each). Germline CDR1 SNHLY, CDR2 FYNNEI. Between the trimmed V and J ends, which lost 6 bases and 2 bases, there was a span of 10 bases. This CDR3 is built from 14 residues. The CDR3 here is CASRGRVNTGELFF. DNA for the CDR3: TGTGCCAGCAGGGGACGAGTTAACACCGGGGAGCTGTTTTTT.